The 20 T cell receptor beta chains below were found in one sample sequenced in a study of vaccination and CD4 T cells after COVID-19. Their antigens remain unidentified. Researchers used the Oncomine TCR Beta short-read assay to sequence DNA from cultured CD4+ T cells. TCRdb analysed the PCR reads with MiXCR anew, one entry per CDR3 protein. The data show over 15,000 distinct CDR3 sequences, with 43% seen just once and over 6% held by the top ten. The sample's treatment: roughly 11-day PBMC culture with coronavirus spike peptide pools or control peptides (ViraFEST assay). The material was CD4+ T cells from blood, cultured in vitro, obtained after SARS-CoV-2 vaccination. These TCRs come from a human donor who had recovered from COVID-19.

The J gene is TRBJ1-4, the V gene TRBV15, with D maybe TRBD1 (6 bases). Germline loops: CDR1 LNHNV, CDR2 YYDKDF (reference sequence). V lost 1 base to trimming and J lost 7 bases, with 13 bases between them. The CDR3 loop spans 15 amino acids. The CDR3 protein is CATSRGGGGPEKLFF. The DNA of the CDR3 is TGTGCCACCAGCAGAGGAGGAGGGGGTCCTGAAAAACTGTTTTTT.

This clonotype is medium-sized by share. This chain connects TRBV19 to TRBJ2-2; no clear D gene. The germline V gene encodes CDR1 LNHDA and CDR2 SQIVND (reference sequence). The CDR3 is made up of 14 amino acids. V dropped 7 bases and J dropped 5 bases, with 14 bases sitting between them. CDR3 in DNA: TGTGCCAGTATCAACCCGGTGGGGACCGGGGAGCTGTTTTTT. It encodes CASINPVGTGELFF.

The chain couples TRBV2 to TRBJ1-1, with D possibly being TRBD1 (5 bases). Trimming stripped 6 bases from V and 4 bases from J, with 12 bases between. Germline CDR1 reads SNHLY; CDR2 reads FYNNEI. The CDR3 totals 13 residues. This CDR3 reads CASRKQAGTEAFF. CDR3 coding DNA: TGTGCCAGCAGAAAACAGGCAGGCACTGAAGCTTTCTTT. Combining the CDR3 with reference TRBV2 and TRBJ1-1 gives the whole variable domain EPEVTQTPSHQVTQMGQEVILRCVPISNHLYFYWYRQILGQKVEFLVSFYNNEISEKSEIFDDQFSVERPDGSNFTLKIRSTKLEDSAMYFCASRKQAGTEAFFGQGTRLTVV.

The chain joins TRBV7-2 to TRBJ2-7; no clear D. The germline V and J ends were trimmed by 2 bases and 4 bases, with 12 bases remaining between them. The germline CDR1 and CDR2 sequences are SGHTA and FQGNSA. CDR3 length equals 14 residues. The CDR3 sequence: CASSLSPGRYEQYF. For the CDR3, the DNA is TGTGCCAGCAGCTTAAGCCCAGGACGGTACGAGCAGTACTTC.

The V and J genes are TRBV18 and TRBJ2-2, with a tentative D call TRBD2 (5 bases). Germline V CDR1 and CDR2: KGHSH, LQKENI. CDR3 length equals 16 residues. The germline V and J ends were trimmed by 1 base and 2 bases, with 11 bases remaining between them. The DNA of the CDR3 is TGTGCCAGCTCACCACAAAGTCTAGCCAACACCGGGGAGCTGTTTTTT. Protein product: CASSPQSLANTGELFF.

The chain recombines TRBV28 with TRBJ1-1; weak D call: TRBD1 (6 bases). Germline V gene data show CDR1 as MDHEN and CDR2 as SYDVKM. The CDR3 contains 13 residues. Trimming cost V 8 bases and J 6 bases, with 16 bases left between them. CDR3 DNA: TGTGCCAGCCGGAAAGGGGGTCAGCCTGAAGCTTTCTTT. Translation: CASRKGGQPEAFF.

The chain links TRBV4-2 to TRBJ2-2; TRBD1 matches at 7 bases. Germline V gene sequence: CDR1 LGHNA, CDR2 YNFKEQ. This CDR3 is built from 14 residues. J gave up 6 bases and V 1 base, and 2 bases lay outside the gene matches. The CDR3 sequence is CASSQGQGPGELFF. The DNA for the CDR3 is TGTGCCAGCAGCCAAGGACAGGGCCCCGGGGAGCTGTTTTTT.

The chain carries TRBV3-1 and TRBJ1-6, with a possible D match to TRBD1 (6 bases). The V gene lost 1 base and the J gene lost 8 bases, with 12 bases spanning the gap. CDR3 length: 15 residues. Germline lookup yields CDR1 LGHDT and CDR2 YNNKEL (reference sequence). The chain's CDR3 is CASSQGQVVDSPLHF. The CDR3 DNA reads TGTGCCAGCAGCCAAGGACAGGTCGTGGATTCACCCCTCCACTTT.

The CDR3 DNA reads TGTGCCAGCAGTTCTTCCTCCGGGACAGGAAGCACAGATACGCAGTATTTT. It yields the protein CASSSSSGTGSTDTQYF. The chain uses TRBV28 and TRBJ2-3; 8 nucleotides agree with TRBD1. The CDR3 totals 17 residues. CDR1 is MDHEN and CDR2 is SYDVKM in the germline V gene. After removal of 4 bases from V and 0 bases from J, the junction contained 9 bases not matched to a gene.

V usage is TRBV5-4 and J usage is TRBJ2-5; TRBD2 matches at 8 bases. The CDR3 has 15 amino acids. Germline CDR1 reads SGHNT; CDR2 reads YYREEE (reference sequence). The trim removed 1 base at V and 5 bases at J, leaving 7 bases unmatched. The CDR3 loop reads CASSLSGLASETQYF. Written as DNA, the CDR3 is TGTGCCAGCAGCTTGAGTGGACTAGCTTCGGAGACCCAGTACTTC. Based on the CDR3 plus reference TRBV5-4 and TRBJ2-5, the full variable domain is ETGVTQSPTHLIKTRGQQVTLRCSSQSGHNTVSWYQQALGQGPQFIFQYYREEENGRGNFPPRFSGLQFPNYSSELNVNALELDDSALYLCASSLSGLASETQYFGPGTRLLVL.

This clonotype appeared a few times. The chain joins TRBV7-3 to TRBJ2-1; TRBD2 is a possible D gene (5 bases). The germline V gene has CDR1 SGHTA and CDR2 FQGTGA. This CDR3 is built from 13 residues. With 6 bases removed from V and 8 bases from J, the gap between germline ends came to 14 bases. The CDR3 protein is CASRDTRFHEQFF. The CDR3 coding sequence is TGTGCCAGCAGAGACACTAGATTTCATGAGCAGTTCTTC.

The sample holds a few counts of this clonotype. CDR3: CSVVIGETQYF. The CDR3 region has the DNA TGCAGCGTTGTAATTGGGGAGACCCAGTACTTC. The rearrangement links TRBV29-1 to TRBJ2-5; D unresolved. This CDR3 has 11 residues. V was cut by 4 bases and J by 5 bases, with 8 bases left in between. Germline-derived CDR1 and CDR2 are SQVTM and ANQGSEA.

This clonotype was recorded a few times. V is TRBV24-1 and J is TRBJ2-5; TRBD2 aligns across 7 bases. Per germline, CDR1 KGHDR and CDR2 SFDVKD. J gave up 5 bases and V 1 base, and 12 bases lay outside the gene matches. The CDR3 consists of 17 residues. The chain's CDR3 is CATSDFSASGASETQYF. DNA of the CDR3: TGTGCCACCAGTGATTTCTCGGCTAGCGGAGCGAGTGAGACCCAGTACTTC.

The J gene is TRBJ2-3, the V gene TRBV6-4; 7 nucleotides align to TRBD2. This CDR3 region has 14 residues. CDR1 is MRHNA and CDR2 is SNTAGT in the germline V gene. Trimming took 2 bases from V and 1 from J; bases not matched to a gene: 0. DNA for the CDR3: TGTGCCAGCAGTGACGCGGGAGGCACAGATACGCAGTATTTT. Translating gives CASSDAGGTDTQYF.

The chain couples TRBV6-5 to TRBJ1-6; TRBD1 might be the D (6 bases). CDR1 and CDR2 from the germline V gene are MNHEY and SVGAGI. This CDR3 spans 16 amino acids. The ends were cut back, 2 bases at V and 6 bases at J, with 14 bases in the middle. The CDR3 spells CASSYVQGRGNSPLHF. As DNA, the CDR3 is TGTGCCAGCAGTTACGTACAGGGTCGCGGTAATTCACCCCTCCACTTT.

This CDR3 reads CSATDRGNTEAFF. In nucleotides, the CDR3 is TGCAGCGCGACGGACAGGGGGAACACTGAAGCTTTCTTT. This chain uses TRBV20-1 with TRBJ1-1; 9 bases are shared with TRBD1. The CDR3 runs to 13 residues. The germline V gene encodes CDR1 DFQATT and CDR2 SNEGSKA (reference sequence).

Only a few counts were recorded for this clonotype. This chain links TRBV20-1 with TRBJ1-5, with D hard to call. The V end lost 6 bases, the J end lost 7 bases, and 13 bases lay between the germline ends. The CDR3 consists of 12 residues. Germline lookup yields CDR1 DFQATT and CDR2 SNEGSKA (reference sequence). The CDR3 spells CSAVEGGQPQHF. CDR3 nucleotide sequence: TGCAGTGCCGTCGAGGGAGGGCAGCCCCAGCATTTT.

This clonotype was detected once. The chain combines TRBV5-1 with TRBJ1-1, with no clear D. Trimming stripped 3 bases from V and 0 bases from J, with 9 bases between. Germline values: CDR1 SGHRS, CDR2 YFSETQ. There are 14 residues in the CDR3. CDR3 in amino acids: CASSSSGMNTEAFF. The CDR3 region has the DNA TGCGCCAGCAGCTCGAGTGGGATGAACACTGAAGCTTTCTTT.

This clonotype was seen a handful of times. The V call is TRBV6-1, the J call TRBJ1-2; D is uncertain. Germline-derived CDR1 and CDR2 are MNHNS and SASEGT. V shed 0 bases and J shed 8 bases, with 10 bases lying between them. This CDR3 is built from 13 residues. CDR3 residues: CASSEALLGGYTF. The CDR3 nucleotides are TGTGCCAGCAGTGAAGCGCTTCTGGGCGGCTACACCTTC.

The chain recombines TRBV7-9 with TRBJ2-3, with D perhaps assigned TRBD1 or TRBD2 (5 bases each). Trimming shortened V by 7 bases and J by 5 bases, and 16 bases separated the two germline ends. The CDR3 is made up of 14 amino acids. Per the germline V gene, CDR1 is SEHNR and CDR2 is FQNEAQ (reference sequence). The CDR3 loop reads CASNRQGVGDTQYF. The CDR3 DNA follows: TGTGCCAGCAACCGCCAGGGAGTGGGAGATACGCAGTATTTT.